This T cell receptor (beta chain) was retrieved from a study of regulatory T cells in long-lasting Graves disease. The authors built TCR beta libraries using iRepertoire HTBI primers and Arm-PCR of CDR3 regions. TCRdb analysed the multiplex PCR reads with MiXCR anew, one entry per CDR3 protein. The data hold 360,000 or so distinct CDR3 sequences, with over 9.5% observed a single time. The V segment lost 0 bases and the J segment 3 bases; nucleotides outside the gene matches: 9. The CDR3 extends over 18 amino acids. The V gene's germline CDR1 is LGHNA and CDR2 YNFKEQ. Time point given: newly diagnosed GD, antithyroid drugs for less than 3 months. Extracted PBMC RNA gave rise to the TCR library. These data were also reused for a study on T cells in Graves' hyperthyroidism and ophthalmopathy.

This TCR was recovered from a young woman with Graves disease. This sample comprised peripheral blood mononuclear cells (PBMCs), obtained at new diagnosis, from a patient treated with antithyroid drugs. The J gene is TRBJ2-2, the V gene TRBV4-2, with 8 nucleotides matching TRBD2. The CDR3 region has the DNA TGTGCCAGCAGCCAAGAAGAGGGCGGGAGGCTTGACACCGGGGAGCTGTTTTTT. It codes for CASSQEEGGRLDTGELFF.